This T cell receptor (beta chain) was recovered during a study of cytomegalovirus exposure and HLA in healthy donors. Study-level findings and limits: V segments that were indistinguishable, TRBV6-2 and TRBV6-3 among them, were omitted from analysis. A list of 150 or so TCR beta chains associated with cytomegalovirus was given. Reports described diagnosis of cytomegalovirus status by the classifier as highly specific and sensitive.

PCR primers comprised 60 Vbeta and 13 Jbeta primers. Generated by immunoSEQ multiplex PCR, the TCRdb table keeps only in-frame clones and is missing some. The data contain hundreds of thousands of clones, approximately 82% of them seen just once; the ten biggest clones take up 3.5% to 4%. Concerning this clone: Its matching antigen is unknown.

The CDR3 has 14 residues. With 6 bases clipped from V and 9 bases from J, the junction kept 8 bases outside the gene matches. CDR1 is SGHAT, CDR2 FQDESV, per germline (reference sequence). The sequencing input was PBMCs. The chain carries TRBV11-1 and TRBJ2-1; 10 nucleotides match TRBD2. The TCR comes from a male donor in good health and CMV-seronegative. The CDR3 sequence: CASRASGRGGEQFF. The CDR3 bases are TGTGCCAGCAGGGCTAGCGGGAGAGGCGGTGAGCAGTTCTTC.